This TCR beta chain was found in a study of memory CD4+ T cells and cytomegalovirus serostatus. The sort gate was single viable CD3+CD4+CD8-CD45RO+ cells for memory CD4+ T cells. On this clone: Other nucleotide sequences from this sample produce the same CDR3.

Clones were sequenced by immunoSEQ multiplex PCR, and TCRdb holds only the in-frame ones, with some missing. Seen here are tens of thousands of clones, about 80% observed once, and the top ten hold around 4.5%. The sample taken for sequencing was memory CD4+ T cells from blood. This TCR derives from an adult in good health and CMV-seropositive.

The CDR3 here is CASSLELHQETQYF. The DNA of the CDR3 is TGTGCCAGCAGCTTGGAACTTCACCAAGAGACCCAGTACTTC. The chain recombines TRBV5-4 with TRBJ2-5, with unresolved D. The germline V gene has CDR1 SGHNT and CDR2 YYREEE (reference sequence). The V end lost 0 bases, the J end lost 0 bases, and 6 bases lay between the germline ends. The CDR3 is 14 amino acids. The variable domain in full, with the rest retrieved from reference TRBV5-4 and TRBJ2-5, is ETGVTQSPTHLIKTRGQQVTLRCSSQSGHNTVSWYQQALGQGPQFIFQYYREEENGRGNFPPRFSGLQFPNYSSELNVNALELDDSALYLCASSLELHQETQYFGPGTRLLVL.